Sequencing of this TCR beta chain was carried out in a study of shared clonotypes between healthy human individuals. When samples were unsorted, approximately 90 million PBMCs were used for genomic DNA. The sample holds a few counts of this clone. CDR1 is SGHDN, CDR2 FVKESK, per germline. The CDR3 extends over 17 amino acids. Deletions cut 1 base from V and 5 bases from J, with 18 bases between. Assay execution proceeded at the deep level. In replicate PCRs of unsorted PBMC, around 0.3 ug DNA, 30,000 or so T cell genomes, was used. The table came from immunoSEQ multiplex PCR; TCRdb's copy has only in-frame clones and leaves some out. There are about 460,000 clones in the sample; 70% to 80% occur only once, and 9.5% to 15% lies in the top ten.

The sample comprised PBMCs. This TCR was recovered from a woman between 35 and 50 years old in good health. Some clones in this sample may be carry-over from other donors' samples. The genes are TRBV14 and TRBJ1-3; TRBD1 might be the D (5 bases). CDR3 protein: CASSQGVRAAGRNTIYF. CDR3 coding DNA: TGTGCCAGCAGCCAAGGGGTTCGGGCTGCGGGGCGAAACACCATATATTTT.